This TCR beta chain was captured in a study of cytomegalovirus exposure and HLA in healthy donors. Findings and limits, study-wide: It was confirmed in vitro that three of the CMV-associated chains were specific for CMV antigens. A later analysis showed TCR association rates differing by HLA locus, peaking at DRB1 and lowest at HLA-C. A later analysis showed that HLA-associated TCR beta chains had undergone more clonal expansion than equally common others.

A remark on this clone: Its antigen is undetermined.

CDR1 SQVTM and CDR2 ANQGSEA come from the germline V gene. The CDR3 sequence is 13 residues long. V was cut by 2 bases and J by 7 bases, with 14 bases left in between. Primers for the PCR totalled 60 Vbeta and 13 Jbeta. Clones were sequenced by immunoSEQ multiplex PCR, and TCRdb holds only the in-frame ones, with some missing. The sample includes more than 95,000 clones, 70% to 80% of them seen just once. The clonotype originates from a man aged 45-60 years in good health and CMV-seronegative. What was sequenced was PBMCs. The chain joins TRBV29-1 to TRBJ1-2; possible D gene TRBD1, 5 bases. CDR3 nucleotide sequence: TGCAGCGTTGAATTGGCAGGGTTCCGTGGCTACACCTTC. Encoded protein: CSVELAGFRGYTF.